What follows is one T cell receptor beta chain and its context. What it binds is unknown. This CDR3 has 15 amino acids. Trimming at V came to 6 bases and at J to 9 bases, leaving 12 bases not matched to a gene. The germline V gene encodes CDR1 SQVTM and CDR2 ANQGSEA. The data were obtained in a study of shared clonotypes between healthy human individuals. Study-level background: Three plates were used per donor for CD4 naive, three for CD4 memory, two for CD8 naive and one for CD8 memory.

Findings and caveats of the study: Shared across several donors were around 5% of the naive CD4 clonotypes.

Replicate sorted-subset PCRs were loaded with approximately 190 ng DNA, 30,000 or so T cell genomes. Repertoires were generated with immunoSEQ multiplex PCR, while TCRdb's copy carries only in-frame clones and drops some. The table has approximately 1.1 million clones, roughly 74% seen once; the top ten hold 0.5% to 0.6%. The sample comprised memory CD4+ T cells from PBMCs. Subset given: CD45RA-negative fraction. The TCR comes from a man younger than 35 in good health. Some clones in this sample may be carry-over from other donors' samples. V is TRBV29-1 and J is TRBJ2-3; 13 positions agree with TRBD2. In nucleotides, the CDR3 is TGCAGCGTCAACGGACTAGCGGGAGAGGGAGGCACGCAGTATTTT. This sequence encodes CSVNGLAGEGGTQYF.